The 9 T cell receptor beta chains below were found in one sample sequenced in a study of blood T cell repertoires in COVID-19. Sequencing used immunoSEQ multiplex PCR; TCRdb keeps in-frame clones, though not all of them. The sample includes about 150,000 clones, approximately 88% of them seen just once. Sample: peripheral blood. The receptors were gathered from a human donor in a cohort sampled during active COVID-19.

This chain's CDR3 is CASTVPGGGYTF. As DNA, the CDR3 is TGTGCCAGCACCGTACCCGGGGGTGGCTACACCTTC. The chain combines TRBV12-3 or TRBV12-4 with TRBJ1-2, with D perhaps TRBD1 (5 bases). Trimming stripped 7 bases from V and 7 bases from J, with 13 bases between. The CDR3 has 12 residues.

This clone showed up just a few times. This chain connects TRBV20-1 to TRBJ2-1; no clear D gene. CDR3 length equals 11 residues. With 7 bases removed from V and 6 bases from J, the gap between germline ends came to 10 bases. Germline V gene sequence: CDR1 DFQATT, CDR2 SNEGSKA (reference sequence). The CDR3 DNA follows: TGCAGTGTCGAAGCTCGCAATGAGCAGTTCTTC. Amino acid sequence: CSVEARNEQFF.

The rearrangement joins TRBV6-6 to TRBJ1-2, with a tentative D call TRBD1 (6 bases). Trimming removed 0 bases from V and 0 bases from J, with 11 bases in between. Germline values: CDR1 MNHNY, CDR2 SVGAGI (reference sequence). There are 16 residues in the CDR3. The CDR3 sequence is CASSYSSDSPNYGYTF. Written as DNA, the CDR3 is TGTGCCAGCAGTTACTCTTCGGACAGCCCTAACTATGGCTACACCTTC.

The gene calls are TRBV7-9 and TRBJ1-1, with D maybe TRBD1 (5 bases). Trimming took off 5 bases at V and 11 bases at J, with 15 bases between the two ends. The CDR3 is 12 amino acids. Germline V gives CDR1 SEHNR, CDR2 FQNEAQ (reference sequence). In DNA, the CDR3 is TGTGCCAGCAGCCCCGGACAACCCAGGGCTTTCTTT. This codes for CASSPGQPRAFF.

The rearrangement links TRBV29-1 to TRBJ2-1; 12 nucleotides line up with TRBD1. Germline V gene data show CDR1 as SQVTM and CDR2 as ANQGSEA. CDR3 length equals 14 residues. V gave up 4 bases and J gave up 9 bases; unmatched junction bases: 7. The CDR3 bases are TGCAGCGTTGCGGGGACAGGGGGCTGGGGTGAGCAGTTCTTC. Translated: CSVAGTGGWGEQFF.

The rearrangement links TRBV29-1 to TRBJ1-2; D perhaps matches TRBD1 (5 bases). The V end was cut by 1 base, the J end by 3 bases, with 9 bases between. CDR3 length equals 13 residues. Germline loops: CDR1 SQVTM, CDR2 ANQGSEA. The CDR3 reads CSVEVGGDYGYTF. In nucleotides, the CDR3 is TGCAGCGTTGAAGTTGGAGGGGACTATGGCTACACCTTC.

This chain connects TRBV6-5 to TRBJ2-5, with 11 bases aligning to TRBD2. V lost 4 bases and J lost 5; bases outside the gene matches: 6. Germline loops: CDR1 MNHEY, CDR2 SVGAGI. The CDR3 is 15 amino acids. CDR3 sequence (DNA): TGTGCCAGCAGTTCTATAGCGGGGGGGCGGGAGACCCAGTACTTC. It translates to CASSSIAGGRETQYF.

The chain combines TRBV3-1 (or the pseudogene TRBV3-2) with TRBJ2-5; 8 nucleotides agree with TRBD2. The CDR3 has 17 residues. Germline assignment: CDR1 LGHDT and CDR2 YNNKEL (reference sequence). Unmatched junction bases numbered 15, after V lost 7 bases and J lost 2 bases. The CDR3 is CASITKGRLAGQETQYF. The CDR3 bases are TGTGCCAGCATAACCAAGGGGCGGCTAGCGGGTCAAGAGACCCAGTACTTC.

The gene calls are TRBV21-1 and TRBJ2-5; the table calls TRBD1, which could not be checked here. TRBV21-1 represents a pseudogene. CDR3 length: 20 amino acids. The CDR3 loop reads CASSKKDRGFPPTPAKTQYF. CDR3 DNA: TGTGCCAGCAGCAAAAAGGACAGGGGGTTCCCGCCCACTCCGGCGAAGACCCAGTACTTC.